This T cell receptor beta chain originates from a study of blood T cell repertoires in COVID-19. V lost 4 bases, J lost 7 bases, and 9 bases stayed unmatched. The CDR3 is 14 amino acids. The germline CDR1 and CDR2 sequences are SGHVS and FNYEAQ. The table came from immunoSEQ multiplex PCR; TCRdb's copy has only in-frame clones and leaves some out. The sample records more than 150,000 clones, approximately 83% being singletons. The sequence was obtained from a man aged 55 to 70 with acute or convalescent COVID-19. This chain uses TRBV7-6 with TRBJ2-7; 8 positions agree with TRBD1. Sequencing was carried out using peripheral blood. As DNA, the CDR3 is TGTGCCAGCAGCTACACTCAGGGGGCAGGTGAGCAGTACTTC. Translating it yields CASSYTQGAGEQYF.